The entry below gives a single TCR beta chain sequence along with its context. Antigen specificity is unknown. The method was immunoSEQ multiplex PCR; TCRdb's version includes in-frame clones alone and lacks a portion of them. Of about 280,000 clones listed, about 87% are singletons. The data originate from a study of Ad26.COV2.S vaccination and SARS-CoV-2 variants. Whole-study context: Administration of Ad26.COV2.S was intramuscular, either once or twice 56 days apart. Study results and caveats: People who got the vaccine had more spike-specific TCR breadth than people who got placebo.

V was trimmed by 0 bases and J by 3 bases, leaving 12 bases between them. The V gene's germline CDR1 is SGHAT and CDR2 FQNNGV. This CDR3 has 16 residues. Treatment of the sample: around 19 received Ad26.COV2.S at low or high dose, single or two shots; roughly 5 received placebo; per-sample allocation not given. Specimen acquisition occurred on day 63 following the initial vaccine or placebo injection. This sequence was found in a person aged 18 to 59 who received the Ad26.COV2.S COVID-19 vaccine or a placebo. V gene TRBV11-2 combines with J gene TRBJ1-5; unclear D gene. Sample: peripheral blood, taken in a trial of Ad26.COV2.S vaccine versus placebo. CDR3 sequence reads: CASSLEGFGNNQPQHF. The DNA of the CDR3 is TGTGCCAGCAGCTTAGAGGGCTTCGGTAACAATCAGCCCCAGCATTTT.